The rows below give T cell receptor beta chains drawn from one sample of a study of PD-1 blockade in classical Hodgkin lymphoma. Method: immunoSEQ multiplex PCR; TCRdb's copy keeps in-frame clones and lacks some. The repertoire holds approximately 100,000 clones, 65% to 85% seen once, with around 15% in the top ten. The material was peripheral blood mononuclear cells (PBMCs), obtained before the fourth cycle of nivolumab. The origin of the receptors is a human donor with classical Hodgkin lymphoma. Both conserved end residues are trimmed from each CDR3. Fields, in order: J gene, D gene, V gene, CDR3 protein. The D gene is left open where the match is weak.

TRBJ2-3 TRBD1 TRBV7-8 ASSRRDRVATDTQY
TRBJ1-1 - TRBV6-5 ASIEVVGATEAF
TRBJ2-2 TRBD2 TRBV6-5 ASLSGRKTGELF
TRBJ1-2 - TRBV4-3 ASSQVLHRYGYT
TRBJ1-4 - TRBV7-9 ASSPFHTTTGWVEKLF
TRBJ2-7 - TRBV7-6 ASSSAAELAYEQY
TRBJ2-1 TRBD2 TRBV5-6 ASSLGLADISYNEQF
TRBJ1-2 - TRBV6-1 ASSEGGGYT
TRBJ2-1 - TRBV19 ASSIATGYHEQF
TRBJ2-7 - TRBV10-3 AISELQGLGGYEQY
TRBJ2-1 - TRBV5-1 ASSLDRASSYNEQF
TRBJ1-1 - TRBV28 ASSLTRANTEAF
TRBJ2-5 - TRBV11-3 ASSLSGPETQY
TRBJ2-7 - TRBV19 ASSRGSGRPYEQY
TRBJ2-7 - TRBV5-4 ASSFVGRAGYEQY
TRBJ2-7 - TRBV9 ASSVEGQKRSEQY
TRBJ1-1 - TRBV5-1 ASRLDSSNTEAF
TRBJ1-2 - TRBV4-1 ASSFTPLRGYT
TRBJ1-2 TRBD1 TRBV19 ASSSLMGQGDYGYT
TRBJ2-3 - TRBV6-1 ASSERSQPTSTDTQY
TRBJ2-2 - TRBV27 ASKPFAGELF
TRBJ2-5 TRBD2 TRBV28 ASSPPLAGVGETQY
TRBJ2-5 TRBD2 TRBV29-1 SAESAGGETQY
TRBJ1-5 TRBD1 TRBV7-6 ASSLGGRGDQPQH
TRBJ2-1 - TRBV12-5 ASGLDWGDPGVQF
TRBJ2-7 TRBD2 TRBV30 AWRLAGGQEQY
TRBJ2-2 - TRBV11-3 ASSLRMGNTGELF
TRBJ2-5 TRBD2 TRBV6-6 ASTGTSGSGTQY
TRBJ1-4 - TRBV5-1 ASSLIGGSGKLF
TRBJ2-1 - TRBV7-8 ASSAPKDEQF
TRBJ2-1 TRBD2 TRBV4-3 ASSQEREWSYNEQF
TRBJ2-1 TRBD2 TRBV29-1 SAGGGAGGSYNEQF
TRBJ2-3 - TRBV21-1 ASSRSSGTGCTDTQY
TRBJ2-2 - TRBV7-2 ASSLRAGELF
TRBJ2-7 - TRBV19 ASRKSSTYEQY
TRBJ2-7 - TRBV6-5 ASSYLGSGETYEQY
TRBJ2-2 TRBD1 TRBV5-8 ASSPGQGVSGELF
TRBJ1-2 TRBD1 TRBV7-2 ASSPGTGAYGYT
TRBJ1-1 - TRBV6-5 ASTQTGGDF
TRBJ1-3 TRBD1 TRBV6-5 ASSPGQGRNTIY
TRBJ2-1 - TRBV29-1 SPRGGTSDEQF
TRBJ2-6 - TRBV6-1 ASSAHSGANVLT
TRBJ1-4 - TRBV9 ASSSFGGPATNEKLF
TRBJ2-1 TRBD2 TRBV11-2 ASSPTWGGNEQF
TRBJ2-7 - TRBV6-6 ASSLLGPREQY
TRBJ2-3 TRBD2 TRBV6-5 ASSRGLAVGHTQY
TRBJ2-1 TRBD2 TRBV29-1 SVEWRGTSGRLGTHYNEQF
TRBJ2-1 - TRBV9 ASSVERTAYNEQF
TRBJ2-3 - TRBV4-2 ASSLLRGHTDTQY
TRBJ2-3 - TRBV9 ASSVGVNTDTQY
TRBJ2-7 - TRBV7-2 ASSFGQPGEQY
TRBJ1-1 - TRBV7-3 ASSQQGPTEAF
TRBJ2-1 - TRBV18 ASSPNNEQF
TRBJ2-1 - TRBV5-6 ASSPEVPTYNEQF